This T cell receptor (beta chain) was obtained from a study of T-cell reconstitution after alpha-beta-depleted transplantation in children. For TCRbeta, the library was prepared with unique molecular identifiers. TCRdb re-called the PCR reads with MiXCR, one entry per CDR3 protein. The top ten clones hold less than 2.5% of a sample with 450,000 to 600,000 distinct CDR3 sequences, roughly 33% of them seen once. Sample: PBMCs from the stem cell graft donor, taken from the stem cell graft. The sequence was collected from a human donor who donated a stem cell graft to a child with aplastic anemia.

The CDR3 coding sequence is TGTGCCAGCAGCTCTACAGGGCCCCAAGAGACCCAGTACTTC. Its translation: CASSSTGPQETQYF. This rearrangement joins TRBV7-9 to TRBJ2-5, with D possibly matching TRBD1 (6 bases). Trimming removed 4 bases at V and 1 base at J, with 10 bases between. The CDR3 contains 14 residues. Germline V lookup: CDR1 SEHNR, CDR2 FQNEAQ (reference sequence).